The source of this TCR beta chain is a study of blood T cell repertoires in COVID-19. Profiled with immunoSEQ multiplex PCR; TCRdb holds only in-frame clones, not every one. The sample lists nearly 200,000 clones, roughly 80% seen once, with less than 20% in the top ten. CDR1 is LNHDA, CDR2 SQIVND, per germline (reference sequence). Unmatched junction bases numbered 9, after V lost 4 bases and J lost 7 bases. This CDR3 region has 14 residues. Input material: peripheral blood. The rearrangement links TRBV19 to TRBJ2-7; 8 positions match TRBD2. This sequence originates from a human donor in a cohort sampled during active COVID-19. The CDR3 DNA follows: TGTGCCAGTAGTACTAGGACTAGCTCGGGGGAGCAGTACTTC. Encoded protein: CASSTRTSSGEQYF.